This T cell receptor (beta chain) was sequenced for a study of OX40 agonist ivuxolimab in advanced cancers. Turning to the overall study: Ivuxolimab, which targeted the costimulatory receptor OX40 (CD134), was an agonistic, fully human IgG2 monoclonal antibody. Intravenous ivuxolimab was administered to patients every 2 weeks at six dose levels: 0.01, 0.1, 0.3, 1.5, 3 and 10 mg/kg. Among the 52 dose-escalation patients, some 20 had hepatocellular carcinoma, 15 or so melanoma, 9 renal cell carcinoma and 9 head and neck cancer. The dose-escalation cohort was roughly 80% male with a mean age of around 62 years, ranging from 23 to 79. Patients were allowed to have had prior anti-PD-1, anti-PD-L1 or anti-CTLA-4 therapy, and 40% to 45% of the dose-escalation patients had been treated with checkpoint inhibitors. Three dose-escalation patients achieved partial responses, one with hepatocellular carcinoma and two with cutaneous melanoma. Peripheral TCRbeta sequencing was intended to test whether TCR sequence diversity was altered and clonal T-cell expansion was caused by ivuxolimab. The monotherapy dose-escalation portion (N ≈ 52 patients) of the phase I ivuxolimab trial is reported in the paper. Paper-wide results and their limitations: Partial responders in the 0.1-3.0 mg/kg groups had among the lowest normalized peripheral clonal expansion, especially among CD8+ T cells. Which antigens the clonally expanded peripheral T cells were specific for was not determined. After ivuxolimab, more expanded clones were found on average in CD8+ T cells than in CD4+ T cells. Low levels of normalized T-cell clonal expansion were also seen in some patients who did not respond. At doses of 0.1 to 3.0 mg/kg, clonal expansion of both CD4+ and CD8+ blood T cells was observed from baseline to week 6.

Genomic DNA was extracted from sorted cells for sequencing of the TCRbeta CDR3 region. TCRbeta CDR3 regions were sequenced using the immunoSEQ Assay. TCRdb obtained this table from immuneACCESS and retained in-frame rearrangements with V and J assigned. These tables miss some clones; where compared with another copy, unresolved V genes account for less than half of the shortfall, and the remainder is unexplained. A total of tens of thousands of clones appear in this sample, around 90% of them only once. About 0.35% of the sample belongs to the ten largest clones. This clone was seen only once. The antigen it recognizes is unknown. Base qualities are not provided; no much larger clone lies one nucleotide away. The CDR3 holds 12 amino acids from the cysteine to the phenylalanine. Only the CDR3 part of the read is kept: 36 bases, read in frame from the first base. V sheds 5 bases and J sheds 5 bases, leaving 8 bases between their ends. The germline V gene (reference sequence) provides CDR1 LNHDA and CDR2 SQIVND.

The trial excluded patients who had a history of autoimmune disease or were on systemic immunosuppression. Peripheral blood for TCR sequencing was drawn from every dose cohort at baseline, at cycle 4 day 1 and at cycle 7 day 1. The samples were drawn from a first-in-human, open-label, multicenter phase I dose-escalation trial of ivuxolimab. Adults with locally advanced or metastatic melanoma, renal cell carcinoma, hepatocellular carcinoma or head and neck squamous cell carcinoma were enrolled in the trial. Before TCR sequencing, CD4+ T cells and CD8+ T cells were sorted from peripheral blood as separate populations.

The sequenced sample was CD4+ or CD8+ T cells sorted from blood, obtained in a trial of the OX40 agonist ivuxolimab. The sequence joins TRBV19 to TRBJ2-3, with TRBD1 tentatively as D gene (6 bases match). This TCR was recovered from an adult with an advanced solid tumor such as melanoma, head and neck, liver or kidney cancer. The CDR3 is CASSLQGDTQYF. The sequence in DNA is TGTGCCAGTAGTTTACAGGGAGATACGCAGTATTTT.